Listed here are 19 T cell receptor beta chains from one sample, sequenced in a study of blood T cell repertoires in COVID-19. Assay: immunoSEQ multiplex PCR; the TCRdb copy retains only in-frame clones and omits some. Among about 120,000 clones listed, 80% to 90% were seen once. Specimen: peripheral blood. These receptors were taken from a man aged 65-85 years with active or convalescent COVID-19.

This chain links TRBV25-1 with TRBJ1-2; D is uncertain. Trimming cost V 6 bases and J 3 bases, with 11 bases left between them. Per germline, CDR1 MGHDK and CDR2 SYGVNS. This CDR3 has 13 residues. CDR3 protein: CASSVSRDYGYTF. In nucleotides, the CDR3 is TGTGCCAGCAGCGTTAGCCGGGACTATGGCTACACCTTC.

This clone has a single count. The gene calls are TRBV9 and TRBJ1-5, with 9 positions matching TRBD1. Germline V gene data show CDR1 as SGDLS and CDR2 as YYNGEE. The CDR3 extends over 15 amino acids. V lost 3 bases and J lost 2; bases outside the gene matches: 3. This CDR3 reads CASSAGQGGNQPQHF. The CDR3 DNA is TGTGCCAGCAGCGCGGGACAGGGCGGCAATCAGCCCCAGCATTTT. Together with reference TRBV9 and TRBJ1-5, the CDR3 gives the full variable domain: DSGVTQTPKHLITATGQRVTLRCSPRSGDLSVYWYQQSLDQGLQFLIQYYNGEERAKGNILERFSAQQFPDLHSELNLSSLELGDSALYFCASSAGQGGNQPQHFGDGTRLSIL.

The CDR3 spells CASSVMDRGGNTEAFF. CDR3 in DNA: TGTGCCAGCTCCGTGATGGACAGGGGAGGTAACACTGAAGCTTTCTTT. The chain has TRBV18 and TRBJ1-1, with 9 bases that match TRBD1. V lost 6 bases to trimming and J lost 2 bases; unmatched junction nucleotides: 10. The CDR3 covers 16 residues. Germline V gene data show CDR1 as KGHSH and CDR2 as LQKENI.

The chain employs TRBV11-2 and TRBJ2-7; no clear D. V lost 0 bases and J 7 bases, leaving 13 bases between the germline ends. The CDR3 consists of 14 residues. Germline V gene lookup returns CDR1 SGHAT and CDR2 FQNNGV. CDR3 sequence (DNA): TGTGCCAGCAGCTTAGATACGGTCACGAGAGAGCAGTACTTC. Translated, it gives CASSLDTVTREQYF.

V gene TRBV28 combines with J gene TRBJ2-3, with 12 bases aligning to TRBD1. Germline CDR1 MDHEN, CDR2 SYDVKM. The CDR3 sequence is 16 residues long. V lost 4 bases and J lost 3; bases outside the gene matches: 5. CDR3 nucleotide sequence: TGTGCCAGCAGTTCCCCGGGACAGGGGGCGACAGATACGCAGTATTTT. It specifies CASSSPGQGATDTQYF. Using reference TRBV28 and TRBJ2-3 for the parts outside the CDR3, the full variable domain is DVKVTQSSRYLVKRTGEKVFLECVQDMDHENMFWYRQDPGLGLRLIYFSYDVKMKEKGDIPEGYSVSREKKERFSLILESASTNQTSMYLCASSSPGQGATDTQYFGPGTRLTVL.

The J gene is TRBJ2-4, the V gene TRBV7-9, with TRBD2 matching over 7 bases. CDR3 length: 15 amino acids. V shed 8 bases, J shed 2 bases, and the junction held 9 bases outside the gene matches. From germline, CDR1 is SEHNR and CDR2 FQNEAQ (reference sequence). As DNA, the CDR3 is TGTGCCAGCCGAGGAGCGGGGTCCCCCAAAAACATTCAGTACTTC. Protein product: CASRGAGSPKNIQYF.

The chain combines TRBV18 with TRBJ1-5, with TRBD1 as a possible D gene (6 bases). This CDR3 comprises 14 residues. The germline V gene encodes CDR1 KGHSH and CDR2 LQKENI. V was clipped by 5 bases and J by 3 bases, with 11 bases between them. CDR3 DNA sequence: TGTGCCAGCTCAACCGGGGGGCACAATCAGCCCCAGCATTTT. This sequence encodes CASSTGGHNQPQHF.

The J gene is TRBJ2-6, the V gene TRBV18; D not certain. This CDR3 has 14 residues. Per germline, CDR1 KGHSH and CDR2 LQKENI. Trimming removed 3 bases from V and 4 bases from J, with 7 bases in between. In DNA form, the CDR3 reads TGTGCCAGCTCACCCAACTCCGGGGCCAACGTCCTGACTTTC. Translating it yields CASSPNSGANVLTF. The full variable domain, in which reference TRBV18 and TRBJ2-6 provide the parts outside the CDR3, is NAGVMQNPRHLVRRRGQEARLRCSPMKGHSHVYWYRQLPEEGLKFMVYLQKENIIDESGMPKERFSAEFPKEGPSILRIQQVVRGDSAAYFCASSPNSGANVLTFGAGSRLTVL.

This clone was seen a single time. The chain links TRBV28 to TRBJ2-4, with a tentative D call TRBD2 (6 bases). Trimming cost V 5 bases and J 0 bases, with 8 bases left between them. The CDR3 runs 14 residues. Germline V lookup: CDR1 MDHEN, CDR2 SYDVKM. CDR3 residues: CASSPGLAKNIQYF. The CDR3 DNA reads TGTGCCAGCAGTCCGGGACTAGCCAAAAACATTCAGTACTTC.

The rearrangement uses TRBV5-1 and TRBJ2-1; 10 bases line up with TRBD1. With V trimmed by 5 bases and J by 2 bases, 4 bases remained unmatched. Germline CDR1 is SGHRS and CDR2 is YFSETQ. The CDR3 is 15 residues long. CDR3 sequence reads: CASRAGQGPYNEQFF. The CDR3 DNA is TGCGCCAGCAGAGCGGGACAGGGGCCCTACAATGAGCAGTTCTTC.

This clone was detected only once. For the CDR3, the DNA is TGTGCCAGCAGTGGGGGATTGGGACATGGGGATTATTCCAAAAACATTCAGTACTTC. As protein: CASSGGLGHGDYSKNIQYF. V gene TRBV6-1 combines with J gene TRBJ2-4; a possible D gene is TRBD1 (6 bases). CDR1 and CDR2 from the germline V gene are MNHNS and SASEGT. The CDR3 contains 19 residues. The germline V and J ends were trimmed by 4 bases and 2 bases, with 24 bases remaining between them.

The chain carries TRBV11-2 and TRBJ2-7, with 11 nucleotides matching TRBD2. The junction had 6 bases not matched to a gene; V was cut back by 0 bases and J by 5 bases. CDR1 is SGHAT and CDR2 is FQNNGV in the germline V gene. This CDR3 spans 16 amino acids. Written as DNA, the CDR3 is TGTGCCAGCAGCTTAGACTTAGCGGGAGGGCCACACGAGCAGTACTTC. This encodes CASSLDLAGGPHEQYF.

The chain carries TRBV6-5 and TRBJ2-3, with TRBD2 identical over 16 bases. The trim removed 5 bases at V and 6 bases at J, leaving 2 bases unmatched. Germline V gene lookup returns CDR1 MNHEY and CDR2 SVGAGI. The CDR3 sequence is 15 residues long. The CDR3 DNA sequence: TGTGCCAGCAGTAGGGGACTAGCGGGAGGGGATACGCAGTATTTT. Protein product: CASSRGLAGGDTQYF.

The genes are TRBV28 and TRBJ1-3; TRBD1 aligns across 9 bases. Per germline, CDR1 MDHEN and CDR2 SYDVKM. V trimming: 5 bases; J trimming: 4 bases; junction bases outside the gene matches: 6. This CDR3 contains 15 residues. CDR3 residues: CASSPQGAKGNTIYF. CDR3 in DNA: TGTGCCAGCAGTCCACAGGGGGCAAAAGGAAACACCATATATTTT.

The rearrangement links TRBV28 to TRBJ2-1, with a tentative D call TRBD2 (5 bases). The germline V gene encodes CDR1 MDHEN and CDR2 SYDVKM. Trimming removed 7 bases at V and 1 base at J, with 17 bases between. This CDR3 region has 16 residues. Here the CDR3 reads CASTDLASPSYNEQFF. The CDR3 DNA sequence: TGTGCCAGCACCGATCTAGCTAGTCCGTCCTACAATGAGCAGTTCTTC.

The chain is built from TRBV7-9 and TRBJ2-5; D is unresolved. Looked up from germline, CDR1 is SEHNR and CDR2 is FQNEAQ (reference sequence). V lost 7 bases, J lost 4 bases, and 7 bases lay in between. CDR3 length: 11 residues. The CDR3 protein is CASTSGETQYF. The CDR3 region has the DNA TGTGCCAGCACGTCAGGAGAGACCCAGTACTTC.

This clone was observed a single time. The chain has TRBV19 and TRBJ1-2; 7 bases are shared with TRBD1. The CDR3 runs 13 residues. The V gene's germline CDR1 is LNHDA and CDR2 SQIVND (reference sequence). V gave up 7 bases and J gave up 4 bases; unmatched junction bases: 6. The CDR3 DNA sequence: TGTGCCAGTATGGGACAGCACCTCTATGGCTACACCTTC. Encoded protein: CASMGQHLYGYTF.

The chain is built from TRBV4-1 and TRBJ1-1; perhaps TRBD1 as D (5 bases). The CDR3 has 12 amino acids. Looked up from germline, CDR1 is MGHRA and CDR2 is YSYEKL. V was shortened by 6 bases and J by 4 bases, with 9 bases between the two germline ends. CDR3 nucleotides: TGCGCCAGCAGGGGGGGAGGCACTGAAGCTTTCTTT. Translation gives CASRGGGTEAFF.

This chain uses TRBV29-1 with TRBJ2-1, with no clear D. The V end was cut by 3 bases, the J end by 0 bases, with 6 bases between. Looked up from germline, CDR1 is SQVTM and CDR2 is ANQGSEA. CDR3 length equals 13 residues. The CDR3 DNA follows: TGCAGCGTTGACGCGAGCTCCTACAATGAGCAGTTCTTC. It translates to CSVDASSYNEQFF.